The present entry profiles one TCR beta chain with its context. The CDR3 extends over 16 amino acids. Germline V gene data show CDR1 as SGHTA and CDR2 as FQGTGA. Trimming removed 2 bases from V and 2 bases from J; junction bases left unmatched: 3. The repertoire was sequenced with immunoSEQ multiplex PCR; TCRdb's copy has only in-frame clones and lacks some. The sample includes approximately 270,000 clones, under 90% of them seen just once. The record originates from a study of blood T cell repertoires in COVID-19. Whole-study context: Samples representing acute and convalescent COVID-19 were sourced from the United States, Italy and Spain. T cells, B-cell-depleted T cells, or PBMCs provided the cDNA or gDNA that served as material.

Enrolled through a virtual design, the participants were between roughly 18 and 95 years of age and came from around 25 US areas. Two negative PCRs, clearance, or symptom resolution had been documented for recovered Cohort 3 donors. The receptor's source is a man aged 35 to 55 who had recovered from COVID-19. Sequenced input: PBMCs or T cells enriched from blood (not recorded which). The chain uses TRBV7-3 and TRBJ2-1; 10 nucleotides align to TRBD1. The CDR3 nucleotides are TGTGCCAGCAGCTTATTTGGACAGGGGGCCTACAATGAGCAGTTCTTC. Protein product: CASSLFGQGAYNEQFF.